These 31 T cell receptor beta chains came from one sample sequenced in a study of OX40 agonist ivuxolimab in advanced cancers. Sequencing used immunoSEQ multiplex PCR; TCRdb keeps in-frame clones, though not all of them. The sample yields more than 50,000 clones, 90% to 95% seen once. This specimen consisted of CD4+ or CD8+ T cells sorted from blood, obtained in a trial of the OX40 agonist ivuxolimab. These receptors were collected from an adult with an advanced solid tumor such as melanoma, head and neck, liver or kidney cancer.

This chain links TRBV27 with TRBJ1-6; D not resolved. This CDR3 is 16 amino acids long. Trimming stripped 3 bases from V and 8 bases from J, with 17 bases between. Germline lookup yields CDR1 MNHEY and CDR2 SMNVEV (reference sequence). The DNA for the CDR3 is TGTGCCAGCAGTTTGAAGGAGCCAGCGCCATATTCACCCCTCCACTTT. This sequence encodes CASSLKEPAPYSPLHF.

The gene calls are TRBV9 and TRBJ2-1; either TRBD1 or TRBD2 may fit D (8 bases each). There are 17 residues in the CDR3. Germline V gene data show CDR1 as SGDLS and CDR2 as YYNGEE. Trimming pared 4 bases from V and 8 bases from J, leaving 25 bases between. The CDR3 DNA sequence: TGTGCCAGCAGCCATCCAGGGGGCAGCGGGAGAGTCCATGAGCAGTTCTTC. Amino acid sequence: CASSHPGGSGRVHEQFF.

The chain recombines TRBV5-1 with TRBJ1-4, with 8 bases lining up with TRBD1. Germline V lookup: CDR1 SGHRS, CDR2 YFSETQ. CDR3 length: 13 amino acids. V trimming: 5 bases; J trimming: 5 bases; junction bases outside the gene matches: 2. The CDR3 region has the DNA TGCGCCAGCAGTACAGGGGGGAATGAAAAACTGTTTTTT. This translates into CASSTGGNEKLFF. The full variable domain, rest sourced from reference TRBV5-1 and TRBJ1-4, is KAGVTQTPRYLIKTRGQQVTLSCSPISGHRSVSWYQQTPGQGLQFLFEYFSETQRNKGNFPGRFSGRQFSNSRSEMNVSTLELGDSALYLCASSTGGNEKLFFGSGTQLSVL.

The chain recombines TRBV7-9 with TRBJ2-7; 8 bases are shared with TRBD1. V shed 4 bases, J shed 0 bases, and the junction held 5 bases outside the gene matches. Germline V gene lookup returns CDR1 SEHNR and CDR2 FQNEAQ (reference sequence). The CDR3 loop spans 15 amino acids. CDR3 DNA: TGTGCCAGCAGCTCCGGGACAGGTAGCTCCTACGAGCAGTACTTC. Its translation is CASSSGTGSSYEQYF.

The gene calls are TRBV5-6 and TRBJ2-1, with 7 bases lining up with TRBD2. This CDR3 region has 15 residues. CDR1 and CDR2 (germline): SGHDT, YYEEEE. V lost 5 bases and J lost 7; bases outside the gene matches: 12. For the CDR3, the DNA is TGTGCCAGCAGTCGAGGGGCTAGCGGTACAAATGAGCAGTTCTTC. Its protein is CASSRGASGTNEQFF.

This chain links TRBV4-1 with TRBJ2-7; weak D call: TRBD2 (6 bases). Germline V gene sequence: CDR1 MGHRA, CDR2 YSYEKL. The CDR3 consists of 14 residues. V lost 1 base, J lost 2 bases, and 9 bases lay in between. CDR3 in amino acids: CASSQVWGAYEQYF. The CDR3 DNA is TGCGCCAGCAGCCAAGTTTGGGGGGCCTACGAGCAGTACTTC.

As DNA, the CDR3 is TGTGCCAGCAGACCGCCCGGGACTAGTGGGGAGACCCAGTACTTC. Translation gives CASRPPGTSGETQYF. V gene TRBV7-2 combines with J gene TRBJ2-5; TRBD2 matches at 8 bases. Per the germline V gene, CDR1 is SGHTA and CDR2 is FQGNSA. After removal of 6 bases from V and 5 bases from J, the junction contained 11 bases not matched to a gene. The CDR3 has 15 residues.

The chain uses TRBV9 and TRBJ2-3, with TRBD2 matching 7 bases. The germline gives CDR1 SGDLS, CDR2 YYNGEE. This CDR3 is 15 amino acids long. J gave up 7 bases and V 0 bases, and 8 bases lay outside the gene matches. For the CDR3, the DNA is TGTGCCAGCAGCGTAGCTCCTAGCGGAACCTATACGCAGTATTTT. Its protein is CASSVAPSGTYTQYF.

This rearrangement joins TRBV28 to TRBJ2-1, with a tentative D call TRBD1 (5 bases). Trimming removed 6 bases at V and 9 bases at J, with 27 bases between. The CDR3 is 17 amino acids. Germline CDR1 is MDHEN and CDR2 is SYDVKM. As DNA, the CDR3 is TGTGCCAGCAGCTTCGCAAAGTTGGCAAGGGGCCAGGCTGAGCAGTTCTTC. Translation gives CASSFAKLARGQAEQFF.

The genes are TRBV6-5 and TRBJ1-1; D not certain. Per germline, CDR1 MNHEY and CDR2 SVGAGI. CDR3 length equals 13 residues. V was cut by 5 bases and J by 0 bases, with 7 bases left in between. This CDR3 is CASSRAVNTEAFF. Written as DNA, the CDR3 is TGTGCCAGCAGTCGGGCAGTGAACACTGAAGCTTTCTTT.

The V and J genes are TRBV11-2 and TRBJ2-7, with 9 positions matching TRBD1. Per the germline V gene, CDR1 is SGHAT and CDR2 is FQNNGV. Trimming at V came to 4 bases and at J to 2 bases, leaving 6 bases not matched to a gene. The CDR3 loop spans 15 amino acids. The DNA of the CDR3 is TGTGCCAGCAGCTCAAGAGGGACAGGGCCCTACGAGCAGTACTTC. It specifies CASSSRGTGPYEQYF.

The V and J genes are TRBV27 and TRBJ1-5, with D unresolved. Trimming removed 6 bases from V and 9 bases from J, with 15 bases in between. CDR3 length equals 13 residues. The germline V gene has CDR1 MNHEY and CDR2 SMNVEV (reference sequence). This CDR3 reads CASSWVGNGPQHF. The CDR3 DNA reads as TGTGCCAGCAGCTGGGTGGGGAATGGGCCCCAGCATTTT.

The V and J genes are TRBV6-5 and TRBJ2-7, with D perhaps matching TRBD1 (6 bases). Germline CDR1 reads MNHEY; CDR2 reads SVGAGI. The V end lost 4 bases, the J end lost 0 bases, and 13 bases lay between the germline ends. This CDR3 is built from 15 residues. CDR3 sequence: CASSSGTSRSYEQYF. CDR3 coding DNA: TGTGCCAGCAGTTCCGGGACATCGCGCTCCTACGAGCAGTACTTC.

This rearrangement joins TRBV9 to TRBJ2-3; a weak D match, TRBD2 (6 bases). Trimming shortened V by 1 base and J by 4 bases, and 19 bases separated the two germline ends. Germline lookup yields CDR1 SGDLS and CDR2 YYNGEE. This CDR3 contains 17 residues. The chain's CDR3 is CASSVKDGSWHADTQYF. The CDR3 DNA is TGTGCCAGCAGCGTAAAGGACGGGAGTTGGCATGCAGATACGCAGTATTTT.

The rearrangement links TRBV5-6 to TRBJ2-7; D uncertain. V lost 4 bases, J lost 6 bases, and 23 bases lay in between. The CDR3 has 16 residues. CDR1 SGHDT and CDR2 YYEEEE come from the germline V gene. In DNA, the CDR3 is TGTGCCAGCAGCCCCCCCTCGTCCCTGGGCGTGGGCGAGCAGTACTTC. Protein product: CASSPPSSLGVGEQYF.

In DNA, the CDR3 is TGTGCCAGCAGTTTAGGGACAGGGGAGAGTAACTATGGCTACACCTTC. It is translated as CASSLGTGESNYGYTF. The gene calls are TRBV27 and TRBJ1-2; 10 nucleotides match TRBD1. The CDR3 extends over 16 amino acids. V trimming: 2 bases; J trimming: 1 base; junction bases outside the gene matches: 4. Germline V gene data show CDR1 as MNHEY and CDR2 as SMNVEV (reference sequence).

The rearrangement uses TRBV27 and TRBJ2-1, with D hard to call. Germline loops: CDR1 MNHEY, CDR2 SMNVEV (reference sequence). The length of the CDR3 is 13 residues. Trimming shortened V by 6 bases and J by 0 bases, and 6 bases separated the two germline ends. CDR3: CASSGISYNEQFF. CDR3 DNA sequence: TGTGCCAGCAGCGGCATCTCCTACAATGAGCAGTTCTTC.

This rearrangement joins TRBV10-3 to TRBJ1-2; 7 bases fit TRBD1. The V segment lost 10 bases and the J segment 4 bases; nucleotides outside the gene matches: 9. Germline CDR1 is ENHRY and CDR2 is SYGVKD. The CDR3 is 13 residues long. This CDR3 reads CATWDSPFYGYTF. The DNA of the CDR3 is TGTGCCACCTGGGACAGCCCGTTCTATGGCTACACCTTC.

This sequence joins TRBV27 and TRBJ2-7; D could derive from TRBD1 or TRBD2 (6 bases each). The CDR3 runs to 14 residues. The ends were cut back, 6 bases at V and 2 bases at J, with 14 bases in the middle. Germline values: CDR1 MNHEY, CDR2 SMNVEV (reference sequence). CDR3 DNA: TGTGCCAGCAGAACTAGGGGGGCCCCCTACGAGCAGTACTTC. Translated: CASRTRGAPYEQYF.

CDR3 coding DNA: TGTGCCAGCAGCTCCGGGAGCTCCTACGAGCAGTACTTC. It yields the protein CASSSGSSYEQYF. The chain links TRBV7-8 to TRBJ2-7; a weak D match, TRBD2 (6 bases). V shed 4 bases and J shed 0 bases, with 7 bases lying between them. This CDR3 has 13 amino acids. Looked up from germline, CDR1 is SGHVS and CDR2 is FQNEAQ.

This clone was seen once. Here the CDR3 DNA reads TGTGCCAGCGCTAGCGGGAGCTCCTACAATGAGCAGTTCTTC. The encoded protein is CASASGSSYNEQFF. V gene TRBV27 combines with J gene TRBJ2-1, with TRBD2 matching 10 bases. Germline CDR1 is MNHEY and CDR2 is SMNVEV (reference sequence). The CDR3 length is 14 residues. V lost 8 bases, J lost 0 bases, and 1 base stayed unmatched.

V usage is TRBV5-5 and J usage is TRBJ2-7; D gene ambiguous. Per germline, CDR1 SGHKS and CDR2 YYEKEE (reference sequence). Between the trimmed V and J ends, which lost 0 bases and 4 bases, there was a span of 5 bases. This CDR3 contains 12 residues. The CDR3 loop reads CASSLDGYEQYF. DNA of the CDR3: TGTGCCAGCAGCTTGGACGGTTACGAGCAGTACTTC.

The chain couples TRBV11-1 to TRBJ2-1; 10 bases agree with TRBD2. Germline V gene data show CDR1 as SGHAT and CDR2 as FQDESV (reference sequence). The CDR3 covers 15 residues. Trimming cost V 5 bases and J 7 bases; bases outside gene matches: 8. The CDR3 reads CASSPDLAGANEQFF. The CDR3 bases are TGTGCCAGCAGCCCCGATCTAGCGGGAGCGAATGAGCAGTTCTTC.

This clone was observed a single time. The chain combines TRBV6-6 with TRBJ2-7, with 10 bases aligning to TRBD1. V lost 6 bases and J lost 3; bases outside the gene matches: 5. The CDR3 sequence is 14 residues long. The germline gives CDR1 MNHNY, CDR2 SVGAGI (reference sequence). CDR3: CASRRTGGDYEQYF. The CDR3 bases are TGTGCCAGCAGACGGACAGGGGGAGACTACGAGCAGTACTTC.

The CDR3, as DNA: TGTGCCAGCAGTTTAGCGGGAGGTTCCTACAATGAGCAGTTCTTC. This translates into CASSLAGGSYNEQFF. This chain uses TRBV27 with TRBJ2-1; 8 bases map to TRBD2. The germline CDR1 and CDR2 sequences are MNHEY and SMNVEV (reference sequence). The CDR3 is 15 amino acids. The junction had 1 base not matched to a gene; V was cut back by 2 bases and J by 1 base.

The chain carries TRBV7-8 and TRBJ2-3, with D possibly being TRBD1 or TRBD2 (5 bases each). The CDR3 extends over 14 amino acids. Germline lookup yields CDR1 SGHVS and CDR2 FQNEAQ. Trimming removed 8 bases from V and 0 bases from J, with 12 bases in between. CDR3 sequence: CASHRTSSTDTQYF. The CDR3 DNA reads TGTGCCAGCCACAGGACTTCTAGCACAGATACGCAGTATTTT.

The chain employs TRBV11-3 and TRBJ2-7; TRBD2 is a possible D gene (6 bases). CDR3 length: 17 amino acids. Trimming cost V 0 bases and J 0 bases, with 15 bases left between them. The germline V gene has CDR1 SGHNT and CDR2 YENEEA. CDR3 sequence (DNA): TGTGCCAGCAGCTTAGATCAAGTGGAGGGCTACTCCTACGAGCAGTACTTC. Its protein product is CASSLDQVEGYSYEQYF.

V usage is TRBV7-9 and J usage is TRBJ2-7, with 8 bases fitting TRBD1. Unmatched junction bases numbered 5, after V lost 7 bases and J lost 0 bases. The CDR3 spans 14 residues. CDR1 and CDR2 (germline): SEHNR, FQNEAQ (reference sequence). Here the CDR3 DNA reads TGTGCCAGCAACCTCAGGGGGCCCTCCTACGAGCAGTACTTC. Protein sequence: CASNLRGPSYEQYF.

V is TRBV6-6 and J is TRBJ2-3; D may correspond to TRBD1 or TRBD2 (5 bases each). CDR3 size: 14 residues. Per the germline V gene, CDR1 is MNHNY and CDR2 is SVGAGI (reference sequence). V gave up 7 bases and J gave up 4 bases, with 15 bases separating them. CDR3 amino acids: CASTPGPFADTQYF. CDR3 DNA sequence: TGTGCCAGCACGCCGGGACCTTTTGCAGATACGCAGTATTTT.

The rearrangement links TRBV6-6 to TRBJ1-1; the D is unclear. The CDR3 loop spans 14 amino acids. In germline, CDR1 is MNHNY, CDR2 SVGAGI (reference sequence). V was pared by 8 bases and J by 0 bases, with 13 bases between. For the CDR3, the DNA is TGTGCCAGCTCCCCTGTCTTCCTGAACACTGAAGCTTTCTTT. This codes for CASSPVFLNTEAFF.

The chain joins TRBV5-1 to TRBJ2-7; D gene uncertain. The germline V and J ends were trimmed by 6 bases and 2 bases, with 15 bases remaining between them. The germline gives CDR1 SGHRS, CDR2 YFSETQ. This CDR3 has 14 residues. CDR3 bases: TGCGCCAGCATGGTCGGGCTGGCCGCCTACGAGCAGTACTTC. As protein: CASMVGLAAYEQYF.